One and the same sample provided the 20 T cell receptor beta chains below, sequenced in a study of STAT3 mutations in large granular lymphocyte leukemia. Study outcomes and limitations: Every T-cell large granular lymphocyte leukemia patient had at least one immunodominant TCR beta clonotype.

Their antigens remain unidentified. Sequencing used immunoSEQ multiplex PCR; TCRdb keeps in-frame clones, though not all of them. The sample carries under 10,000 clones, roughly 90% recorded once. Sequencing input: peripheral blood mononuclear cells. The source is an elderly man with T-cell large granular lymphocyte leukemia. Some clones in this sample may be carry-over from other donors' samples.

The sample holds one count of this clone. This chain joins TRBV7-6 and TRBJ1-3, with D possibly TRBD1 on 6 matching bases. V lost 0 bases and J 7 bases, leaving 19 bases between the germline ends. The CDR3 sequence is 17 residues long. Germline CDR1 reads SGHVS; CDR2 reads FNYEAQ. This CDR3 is CASSLARRGPRVNTIYF. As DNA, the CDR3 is TGTGCCAGCAGCTTAGCGCGACGGGGGCCTCGGGTCAACACCATATATTTT.

CDR3 region: CASSDNSPATNEKLFF. CDR3 DNA sequence: TGTGCCAGCTCGGACAATAGCCCTGCAACTAATGAAAAACTGTTTTTT. The chain links TRBV18 to TRBJ1-4; maybe TRBD1 (5 bases). CDR1 and CDR2 (germline): KGHSH, LQKENI. Trimming left V 6 bases short and J 0 bases short, with 14 bases between. The CDR3 totals 16 residues.

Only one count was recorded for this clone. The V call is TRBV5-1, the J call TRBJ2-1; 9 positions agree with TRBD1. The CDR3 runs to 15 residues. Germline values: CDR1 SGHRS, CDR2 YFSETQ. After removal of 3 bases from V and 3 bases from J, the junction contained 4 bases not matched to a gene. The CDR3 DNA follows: TGCGCCAGCAGCTCCCGGGACAGGGACTACAATGAGCAGTTCTTC. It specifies CASSSRDRDYNEQFF.

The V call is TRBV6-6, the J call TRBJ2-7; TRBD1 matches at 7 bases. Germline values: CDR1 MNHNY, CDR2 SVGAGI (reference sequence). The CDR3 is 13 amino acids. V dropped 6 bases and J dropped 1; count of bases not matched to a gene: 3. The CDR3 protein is CASRRDSSYEQYF. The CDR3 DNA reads TGTGCCAGCAGACGGGACAGTTCCTACGAGCAGTACTTC.

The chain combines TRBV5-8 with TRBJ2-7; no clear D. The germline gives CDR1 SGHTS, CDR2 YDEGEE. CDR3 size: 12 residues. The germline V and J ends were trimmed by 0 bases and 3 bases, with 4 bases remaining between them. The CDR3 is CASSLEFYEQYF. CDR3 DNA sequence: TGTGCCAGCAGCTTGGAGTTCTACGAGCAGTACTTC. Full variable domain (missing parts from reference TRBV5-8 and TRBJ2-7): EAGVTQSPTHLIKTRGQQATLRCSPISGHTSVYWYQQALGLGLQFLLWYDEGEERNRGNFPPRFSGRQFPNYSSELNVNALELEDSALYLCASSLEFYEQYFGPGTRLTVT.

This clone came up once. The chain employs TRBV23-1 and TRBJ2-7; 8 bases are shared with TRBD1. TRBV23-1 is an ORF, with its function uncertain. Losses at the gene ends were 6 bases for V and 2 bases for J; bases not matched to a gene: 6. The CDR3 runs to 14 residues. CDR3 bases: TGCGCCAGCAGCCACAGGGGGACCCCCTACGAGCAGTACTTC. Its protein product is CASSHRGTPYEQYF.

DNA for the CDR3: TGCGCCAGCACGGGGGGGATGTACAATGAGCAGTTCTTC. Translation: CASTGGMYNEQFF. The chain links TRBV4-1 to TRBJ2-1; 8 positions match TRBD2. CDR1 MGHRA and CDR2 YSYEKL come from the germline V gene. V was clipped by 7 bases and J by 4 bases; unmatched bases: 3. The CDR3 consists of 13 residues.

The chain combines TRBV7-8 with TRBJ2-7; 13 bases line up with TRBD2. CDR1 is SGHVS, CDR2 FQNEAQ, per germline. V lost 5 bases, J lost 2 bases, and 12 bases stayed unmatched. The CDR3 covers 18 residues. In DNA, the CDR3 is TGTGCCAGCAGCCTGACTAGCGGGGGGCCCTCCGGCCCCTACGAGCAGTACTTC. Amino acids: CASSLTSGGPSGPYEQYF.

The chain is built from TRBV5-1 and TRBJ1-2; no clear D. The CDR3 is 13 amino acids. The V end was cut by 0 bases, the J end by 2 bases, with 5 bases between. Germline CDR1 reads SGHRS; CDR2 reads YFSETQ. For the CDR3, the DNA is TGCGCCAGCAGCTTGGGTGACAACTATGGCTACACCTTC. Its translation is CASSLGDNYGYTF.

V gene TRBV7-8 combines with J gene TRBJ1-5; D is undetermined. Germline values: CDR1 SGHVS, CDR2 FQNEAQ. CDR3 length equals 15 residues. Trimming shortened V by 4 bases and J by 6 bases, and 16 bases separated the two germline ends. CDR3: CASSSTGPRGQPQHF. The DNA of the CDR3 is TGTGCCAGCAGCTCTACCGGGCCCAGAGGTCAGCCCCAGCATTTT.

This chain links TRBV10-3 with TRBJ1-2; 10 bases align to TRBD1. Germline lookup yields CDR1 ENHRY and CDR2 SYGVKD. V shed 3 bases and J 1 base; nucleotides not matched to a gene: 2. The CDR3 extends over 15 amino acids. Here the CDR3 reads CAISEGTGDNYGYTF. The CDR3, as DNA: TGTGCCATCAGTGAAGGGACAGGGGATAACTATGGCTACACCTTC.

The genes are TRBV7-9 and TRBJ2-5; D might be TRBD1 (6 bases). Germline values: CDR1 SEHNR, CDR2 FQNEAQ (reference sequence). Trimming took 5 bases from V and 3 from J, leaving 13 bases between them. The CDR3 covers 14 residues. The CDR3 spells CASSHLRGKETQYF. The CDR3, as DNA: TGTGCCAGCAGCCATCTCAGGGGAAAAGAGACCCAGTACTTC.

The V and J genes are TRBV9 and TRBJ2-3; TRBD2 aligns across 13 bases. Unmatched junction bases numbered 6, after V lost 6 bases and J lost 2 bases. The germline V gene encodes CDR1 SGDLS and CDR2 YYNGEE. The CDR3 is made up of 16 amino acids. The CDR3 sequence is CASTKGTSGDTDTQYF. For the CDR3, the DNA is TGTGCCAGCACCAAAGGGACTAGCGGGGACACAGATACGCAGTATTTT.

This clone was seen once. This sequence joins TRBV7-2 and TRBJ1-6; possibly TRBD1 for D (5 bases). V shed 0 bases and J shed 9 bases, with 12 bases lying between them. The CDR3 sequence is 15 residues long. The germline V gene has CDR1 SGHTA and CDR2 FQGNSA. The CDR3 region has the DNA TGTGCCAGCAGCTTAGCAGGGACCGGGGGTTCACCCCTCCACTTT. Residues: CASSLAGTGGSPLHF.

In DNA, the CDR3 is TGTGCCAGCACGGACAAAAACATGTACGAGCAGTACTTC. Translating it yields CASTDKNMYEQYF. This chain links TRBV5-6 with TRBJ2-7, with a tentative D call TRBD1 (5 bases). Trimming took off 6 bases at V and 4 bases at J, with 14 bases between the two ends. The CDR3 extends over 13 amino acids. Per germline, CDR1 SGHDT and CDR2 YYEEEE.

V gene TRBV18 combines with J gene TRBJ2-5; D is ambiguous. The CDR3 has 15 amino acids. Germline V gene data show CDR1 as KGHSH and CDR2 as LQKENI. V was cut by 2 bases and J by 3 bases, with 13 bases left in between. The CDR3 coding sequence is TGTGCCAGCTCACCATATTCCCCCCAAAAAGAGACCCAGTACTTC. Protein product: CASSPYSPQKETQYF. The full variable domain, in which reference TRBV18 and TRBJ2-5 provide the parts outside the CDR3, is NAGVMQNPRHLVRRRGQEARLRCSPMKGHSHVYWYRQLPEEGLKFMVYLQKENIIDESGMPKERFSAEFPKEGPSILRIQQVVRGDSAAYFCASSPYSPQKETQYFGPGTRLLVL.

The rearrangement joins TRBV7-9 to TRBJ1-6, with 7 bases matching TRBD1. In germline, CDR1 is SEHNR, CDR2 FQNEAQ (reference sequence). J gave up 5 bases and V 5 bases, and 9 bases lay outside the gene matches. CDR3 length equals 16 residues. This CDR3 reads CASSAGRGQNNSPLHF. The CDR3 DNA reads TGTGCCAGCAGCGCGGGGAGGGGGCAGAATAATTCACCCCTCCACTTT.

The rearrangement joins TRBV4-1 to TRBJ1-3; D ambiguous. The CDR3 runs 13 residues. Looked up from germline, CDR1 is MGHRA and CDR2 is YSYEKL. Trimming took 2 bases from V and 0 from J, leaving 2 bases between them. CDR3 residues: CASSQNSGNTIYF. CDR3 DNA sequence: TGCGCCAGCAGCCAAAACTCTGGAAACACCATATATTTT.

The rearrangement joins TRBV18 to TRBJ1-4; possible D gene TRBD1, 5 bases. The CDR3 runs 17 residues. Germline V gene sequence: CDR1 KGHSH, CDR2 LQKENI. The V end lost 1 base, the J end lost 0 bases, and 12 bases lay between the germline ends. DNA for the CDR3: TGTGCCAGCTCACCACAGGGGAGGAGTGCAACTAATGAAAAACTGTTTTTT. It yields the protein CASSPQGRSATNEKLFF.

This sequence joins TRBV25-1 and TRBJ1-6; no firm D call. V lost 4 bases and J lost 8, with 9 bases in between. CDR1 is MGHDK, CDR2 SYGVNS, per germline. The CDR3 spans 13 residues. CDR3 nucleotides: TGTGCCAGCAGTGCCGCCTCCCATTCACCCCTCCACTTT. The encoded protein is CASSAASHSPLHF.